This passage covers 2 T cell receptor beta chains from one sample sequenced in a study of regulatory T cells in long-lasting Graves disease. Building the TCR beta libraries relied on iRepertoire HTBI primers, and CDR3 regions underwent Arm-PCR. TCRdb re-called the multiplex PCR reads through MiXCR, storing one row per CDR3 protein. This sample has about half a million distinct CDR3 sequences, with more than 10% found just once. Time point noted: newly diagnosed GD, antithyroid drugs for less than 3 months. PBMCs provided the RNA from which the TCR library was made. The same data also went into a second study, on T cells in Graves' hyperthyroidism and ophthalmopathy.

The specimen comprised peripheral blood mononuclear cells (PBMCs), sampled at new diagnosis, from a patient treated with antithyroid drugs. Receptor source: a woman aged 25-40 years with Graves disease.

V and J are TRBV30 and TRBJ1-5; D might be TRBD1 (5 bases). Germline assignment: CDR1 GTSNPN and CDR2 SVGIG (reference sequence). Trimming took off 3 bases at V and 3 bases at J, with 15 bases between the two ends. This CDR3 has 15 residues. Written as DNA, the CDR3 is TGTGCCTGGAGCCCTGTCCAGGGTCTCAATCAGCCCCAGCATTTT. Residues: CAWSPVQGLNQPQHF.

This clonotype was picked up many times. This rearrangement joins TRBV2 to TRBJ2-5; the D is unclear. The V and J ends lost 7 bases and 10 bases respectively, with 13 bases between them. Germline lookup yields CDR1 SNHLY and CDR2 FYNNEI. CDR3 length: 11 residues. The CDR3 DNA reads TGTGCCAGCAAGACCCTCGGAATCCAGTACTTC. Its translation is CASKTLGIQYF.